Below are 16 T cell receptor beta chains sequenced from a single sample in a study of blood T cell repertoires in COVID-19. Sequencing was performed with immunoSEQ multiplex PCR; in TCRdb, only in-frame clones are kept and a portion is missing. This sample has 100,000 or so clones, with more than 75% found just once. Sequencing was performed on peripheral blood. The receptors originated from a woman between 25 and 40 years old with acute or convalescent COVID-19.

This clone counts as medium-sized. The chain links TRBV7-9 to TRBJ2-1; D may be TRBD2 (5 bases). This CDR3 is 14 amino acids long. The germline V gene has CDR1 SEHNR and CDR2 FQNEAQ (reference sequence). V lost 1 base and J lost 1, with 5 bases in between. For the CDR3, the DNA is TGTGCCAGCAGCTTAGGGACTTCCTACAATGAGCAGTTCTTC. As protein: CASSLGTSYNEQFF.

This rearrangement joins TRBV5-5 to TRBJ1-6; D is unresolved. This CDR3 is 12 amino acids long. V was shortened by 4 bases and J by 9 bases, with 8 bases between the two germline ends. Germline-derived CDR1 and CDR2 are SGHKS and YYEKEE (reference sequence). CDR3 sequence (DNA): TGTGCCAGCAGCCTAGTTGGTTCACCCCTCCACTTT. Translated: CASSLVGSPLHF.

The V call is TRBV3-1 (or the pseudogene TRBV3-2), the J call TRBJ1-2; D possibly corresponds to TRBD1 (6 bases). The CDR3 covers 16 residues. Trimming removed 4 bases at V and 0 bases at J, with 15 bases between. Germline V lookup: CDR1 LGHDT, CDR2 YNNKEL (reference sequence). The CDR3 region has the DNA TGTGCCAGCAGCCTCCACGGACAGAAAGCTAACTATGGCTACACCTTC. It codes for CASSLHGQKANYGYTF.

The chain has TRBV2 and TRBJ1-5; the match to TRBD1 covers 9 bases. J lost 3 bases, V lost 4 bases, and 4 bases had no gene match. The CDR3 contains 15 residues. Germline V CDR1 and CDR2: SNHLY, FYNNEI. The CDR3 bases are TGTGCCAGCAGTGGGGGACAGGGCTCCAATCAGCCCCAGCATTTT. It encodes CASSGGQGSNQPQHF.

The rearrangement uses TRBV2 and TRBJ1-3, with a possible D match to TRBD1 (6 bases). V lost 7 bases, J lost 3 bases, and 19 bases lay in between. CDR1 and CDR2 (germline): SNHLY, FYNNEI. CDR3 size: 16 residues. The DNA for the CDR3 is TGTGCCAGCACCCCGTGGGGGGGCTCGGATGGAAACACCATATATTTT. Protein: CASTPWGGSDGNTIYF.

The rearrangement links TRBV3-1 (or the pseudogene TRBV3-2) to TRBJ2-7; D call uncertain. In germline, CDR1 is LGHDT, CDR2 YNNKEL (reference sequence). V lost 0 bases and J 2 bases, leaving 5 bases between the germline ends. This CDR3 has 13 amino acids. In DNA, the CDR3 is TGTGCCAGCAGCCAAGATGGAGCCTACGAGCAGTACTTC. Its protein product is CASSQDGAYEQYF.

The genes are TRBV9 and TRBJ2-3; tentatively, D is TRBD2 (6 bases). In germline, CDR1 is SGDLS, CDR2 YYNGEE. The CDR3 spans 16 residues. With 0 bases removed from V and 2 bases from J, the gap between germline ends came to 13 bases. CDR3 bases: TGTGCCAGCAGCGTAGGATTAGCGGCCCTCACAGATACGCAGTATTTT. Translation gives CASSVGLAALTDTQYF.

V and J are TRBV25-1 and TRBJ1-5; D perhaps matches TRBD1 (5 bases). V was clipped by 5 bases and J by 9 bases, with 14 bases between them. Germline V gene data show CDR1 as MGHDK and CDR2 as SYGVNS. This CDR3 region has 13 residues. This CDR3 is CASSPQGVGPQHF. For the CDR3, the DNA is TGTGCCAGCAGTCCCCAGGGTGTAGGGCCCCAGCATTTT.

The rearrangement uses TRBV15 and TRBJ1-1, with D unclear. The CDR3 runs to 12 residues. Trimming left V 5 bases short and J 6 bases short, with 10 bases between. The germline V gene encodes CDR1 LNHNV and CDR2 YYDKDF (reference sequence). The CDR3 loop reads CATSAMEAEAFF. In nucleotides, the CDR3 is TGTGCCACCAGCGCCATGGAGGCTGAAGCTTTCTTT.

CDR3 sequence reads: CAWSRYQGAGGITDTQYF. The CDR3 nucleotides read TGTGCCTGGAGCCGCTATCAGGGGGCTGGAGGGATCACAGATACGCAGTATTTT. The chain combines TRBV30 with TRBJ2-3; 8 bases agree with TRBD1. Germline V gene lookup returns CDR1 GTSNPN and CDR2 SVGIG (reference sequence). The CDR3 is 18 residues long. V lost 3 bases, J lost 2 bases, and 16 bases stayed unmatched.

In the case of this clone: Additional DNA sequences in this sample encode the identical CDR3. The chain links TRBV30 to TRBJ2-7; D not certain. V was pared by 0 bases and J by 3 bases, with 9 bases between. Per the germline V gene, CDR1 is GTSNPN and CDR2 is SVGIG (reference sequence). The CDR3 spans 13 residues. The CDR3 DNA follows: TGTGCCTGGAGTGTGAGTCTGTACTACGAGCAGTACTTC. It codes for CAWSVSLYYEQYF.

This clone was picked up one time. J is TRBJ2-2 and V is TRBV28, with 9 bases aligning to TRBD2. The germline CDR1 and CDR2 sequences are MDHEN and SYDVKM. The length of the CDR3 is 16 residues. V was pared by 1 base and J by 9 bases, with 9 bases of the junction left unmatched. The CDR3 protein is CASSLFRLAVERELFF. CDR3 bases: TGTGCCAGCAGTTTATTTCGACTAGCGGTTGAACGGGAGCTGTTTTTT.

This clone was detected once. This chain links TRBV9 with TRBJ2-7, with D possibly being TRBD1 (5 bases). Germline V lookup: CDR1 SGDLS, CDR2 YYNGEE. This CDR3 region has 13 residues. V was pared by 3 bases and J by 6 bases, with 13 bases between. DNA of the CDR3: TGTGCCAGCAGCGAAGGGGCCGTCTCCGAGCAGTACTTC. Protein: CASSEGAVSEQYF.

This sequence joins TRBV30 and TRBJ2-3, with 12 bases matching TRBD2. V shed 0 bases, J shed 0 bases, and the junction held 4 bases outside the gene matches. The length of the CDR3 is 17 residues. The germline CDR1 and CDR2 sequences are GTSNPN and SVGIG (reference sequence). CDR3 sequence (DNA): TGTGCCTGGAGTGTGCTAGCGGGGGGGCGTAGCACAGATACGCAGTATTTT. It encodes CAWSVLAGGRSTDTQYF.

Details on this clone: Mismatch with germline at one junction end may stem from a read error. J is TRBJ1-5 and V is TRBV28; D remains unclear. Germline CDR1 is MDHEN and CDR2 is SYDVKM. This CDR3 is built from 15 residues. For the CDR3, the DNA is TGTACCAGCAGCGGGAAGGGCGCGGGGAATCAGCCCCAGCATTTT. Its protein product is CTSSGKGAGNQPQHF.

CDR3 DNA: TGTGCCAGTAGTATCCGACTCTATCCAGATACGCAGTATTTT. It encodes CASSIRLYPDTQYF. V and J are TRBV19 and TRBJ2-3, with unresolved D. Trimming left V 3 bases short and J 4 bases short, with 11 bases between. Germline values: CDR1 LNHDA, CDR2 SQIVND (reference sequence). The CDR3 runs to 14 residues.